These 18 T cell receptor beta chains originate from one sample sequenced in a study of blood T cell repertoires in COVID-19. TCRdb's table, derived via immunoSEQ multiplex PCR, lists solely in-frame clones and lacks some. This table holds 200,000 to 250,000 clones, about 89% found once. Sequencing was done on a sample of PBMCs or T cells enriched from blood (not recorded which). These receptors all come from a woman aged 25 to 39 who had recovered from COVID-19.

The chain recombines TRBV3-1 (or the pseudogene TRBV3-2) with TRBJ2-5, with 8 bases matching TRBD2. Trimming at V came to 5 bases and at J to 4 bases, leaving 9 bases not matched to a gene. CDR3 size: 15 residues. Germline assignment: CDR1 LGHDT and CDR2 YNNKEL (reference sequence). This chain's CDR3 is CASSTYGLAGETQYF. The CDR3 DNA reads TGTGCCAGCAGCACCTACGGACTAGCAGGAGAGACCCAGTACTTC.

The J gene is TRBJ1-3, the V gene TRBV3-1 (or the pseudogene TRBV3-2); 9 bases match TRBD1. The V gene end was trimmed by 6 bases and the J gene end by 4 bases; junction bases not matched to a gene: 4. Germline-derived CDR1 and CDR2 are LGHDT and YNNKEL (reference sequence). The CDR3 has 14 residues. The DNA for the CDR3 is TGTGCCAGCAGGACAGGGGGTATGGGAAACACCATATATTTT. Residues: CASRTGGMGNTIYF.

The V call is TRBV19, the J call TRBJ1-4, with 8 nucleotides matching TRBD1. The CDR3 loop spans 12 amino acids. V lost 4 bases to trimming and J lost 10 bases; unmatched junction nucleotides: 2. Germline CDR1 LNHDA, CDR2 SQIVND (reference sequence). The CDR3 region has the DNA TGTGCCAGTAGTACCGGACAGGGAAAACTGTTTTTT. Amino acids: CASSTGQGKLFF.

This chain connects TRBV7-6 to TRBJ1-4, with 9 bases identical to TRBD1. The V segment lost 1 base and the J segment 1 base; nucleotides outside the gene matches: 10. The CDR3 is 19 amino acids. The germline V gene encodes CDR1 SGHVS and CDR2 FNYEAQ. CDR3 coding DNA: TGTGCCAGCAGCTTAGAAATACAGGGGGCTGCTGGAACTAATGAAAAACTGTTTTTT. Protein sequence: CASSLEIQGAAGTNEKLFF.

The chain couples TRBV4-3 to TRBJ1-6; 7 nucleotides match TRBD1. V lost 3 bases to trimming and J lost 4 bases; unmatched junction nucleotides: 3. CDR3 length: 15 amino acids. Germline CDR1 LGHNA, CDR2 YSLEER. CDR3 coding DNA: TGCGCCAGCAGCCATGGGACAGTTTATAATTCACCCCTCCACTTT. This translates into CASSHGTVYNSPLHF.

The V and J genes are TRBV19 and TRBJ1-5; no definite D call. The length of the CDR3 is 14 residues. The germline V gene encodes CDR1 LNHDA and CDR2 SQIVND (reference sequence). V lost 6 bases to trimming and J lost 6 bases, with 15 bases between them. Written as DNA, the CDR3 is TGTGCCAGTAGGCTTTACGGGGAATTTCAGCCCCAGCATTTT. It yields the protein CASRLYGEFQPQHF.

This chain joins TRBV7-9 and TRBJ2-5; unclear D gene. V lost 1 base to trimming and J lost 5 bases, with 11 bases between them. The CDR3 consists of 14 residues. Germline V gene sequence: CDR1 SEHNR, CDR2 FQNEAQ (reference sequence). The CDR3, as DNA: TGTGCCAGCAGCTTAGAGCTGGGCAGGGAGACCCAGTACTTC. It yields the protein CASSLELGRETQYF.

This chain links TRBV28 with TRBJ2-6, with D possibly being TRBD2 (6 bases). Germline loops: CDR1 MDHEN, CDR2 SYDVKM. V dropped 7 bases and J dropped 5 bases, with 21 bases sitting between them. This CDR3 is 17 amino acids long. The CDR3 bases are TGTGCCAGCAAGGGCCCGGGACTTCCCTTTCGGGCCAACGTCCTGACTTTC. This encodes CASKGPGLPFRANVLTF.

The chain joins TRBV5-5 to TRBJ2-1, with D tentatively TRBD2 (6 bases). The germline V and J ends were trimmed by 2 bases and 9 bases, with 27 bases remaining between them. CDR3 size: 18 residues. Germline-derived CDR1 and CDR2 are SGHKS and YYEKEE (reference sequence). DNA for the CDR3: TGTGCCAGCAGCTTAGAACCTCTCCCGGCCGGGAGAGGCAGTGAGCAGTTCTTC. This encodes CASSLEPLPAGRGSEQFF.

The V gene is TRBV28, the J gene TRBJ2-3; 7 bases agree with TRBD1. V lost 1 base to trimming and J lost 2 bases; unmatched junction nucleotides: 3. CDR3 length: 15 amino acids. Per germline, CDR1 MDHEN and CDR2 SYDVKM. The CDR3 DNA reads as TGTGCCAGCAGTTTATCAGGGGGAAACACAGATACGCAGTATTTT. Protein: CASSLSGGNTDTQYF. The variable domain in full, completed from reference TRBV28 and TRBJ2-3, reads DVKVTQSSRYLVKRTGEKVFLECVQDMDHENMFWYRQDPGLGLRLIYFSYDVKMKEKGDIPEGYSVSREKKERFSLILESASTNQTSMYLCASSLSGGNTDTQYFGPGTRLTVL.

This chain uses TRBV10-3 with TRBJ2-7; TRBD2 agrees at 7 bases. The CDR3 extends over 14 amino acids. The J segment lost 2 bases and the V segment lost 4 bases, leaving 5 bases of the junction unmatched. Germline V gives CDR1 ENHRY, CDR2 SYGVKD. CDR3 loop: CAISVSSGAYEQYF. CDR3 sequence (DNA): TGTGCCATCAGTGTGTCTAGCGGCGCCTACGAGCAGTACTTC.

J is TRBJ1-1 and V is TRBV19; D call uncertain. The CDR3 has 12 residues. The V end was cut by 3 bases, the J end by 11 bases, with 13 bases between. Germline V gene lookup returns CDR1 LNHDA and CDR2 SQIVND (reference sequence). The CDR3 protein is CASSIVLGVAFF. CDR3 sequence (DNA): TGTGCCAGTAGTATTGTTTTAGGAGTGGCTTTCTTT.

The chain has TRBV6-2 or TRBV6-3 and TRBJ2-5; D may be TRBD2 (5 bases). Germline CDR1 MNHEY, CDR2 SVGEGT. The V end lost 0 bases, the J end lost 5 bases, and 13 bases lay between the germline ends. The CDR3 runs 15 residues. The CDR3 nucleotides are TGTGCCAGCAGTTACTCGACGGAGGTTCCGGAGACCCAGTACTTC. Amino acid sequence: CASSYSTEVPETQYF.

The genes are TRBV5-4 and TRBJ2-1; D is ambiguous. Germline V lookup: CDR1 SGHNT, CDR2 YYREEE (reference sequence). The CDR3 runs to 18 residues. Trimming removed 3 bases from V and 4 bases from J, with 23 bases in between. The CDR3 is CASSYSVGIASGYNEQFF. The CDR3 DNA is TGTGCCAGCAGCTACTCCGTTGGTATAGCATCGGGTTACAATGAGCAGTTCTTC.

The chain uses TRBV4-1 and TRBJ1-3; D is unclear. CDR3 length: 14 amino acids. CDR1 is MGHRA and CDR2 is YSYEKL in the germline V gene. The V gene lost 2 bases and the J gene lost 0 bases, with 5 bases spanning the gap. CDR3 coding DNA: TGCGCCAGCAGCCAACACGGCTCTGGAAACACCATATATTTT. Translation gives CASSQHGSGNTIYF.

The gene calls are TRBV5-4 and TRBJ2-3; TRBD1 is a possible D gene (6 bases). Germline loops: CDR1 SGHNT, CDR2 YYREEE (reference sequence). This CDR3 comprises 16 residues. V gave up 5 bases and J gave up 3 bases, with 19 bases separating them. CDR3 region: CASSSGHPGATDTQYF. The CDR3 DNA sequence: TGTGCCAGCAGTTCGGGACACCCTGGGGCAACAGATACGCAGTATTTT.

The rearrangement joins TRBV7-9 to TRBJ1-6, with a possible D match to TRBD1 (6 bases). Trimming removed 5 bases from V and 8 bases from J, with 16 bases in between. This CDR3 spans 15 amino acids. Germline values: CDR1 SEHNR, CDR2 FQNEAQ (reference sequence). The CDR3 region is CASSPRLPGDSPLHF. As DNA, the CDR3 is TGTGCCAGCAGCCCTCGGCTGCCAGGGGATTCACCCCTCCACTTT.

This clone showed up just once. The gene calls are TRBV4-1 and TRBJ1-2; 9 nucleotides line up with TRBD1. Per the germline V gene, CDR1 is MGHRA and CDR2 is YSYEKL. V trimming: 0 bases; J trimming: 2 bases; junction bases outside the gene matches: 1. The CDR3 has 15 amino acids. CDR3 sequence: CASSQDTGGNYGYTF. CDR3 bases: TGCGCCAGCAGCCAAGATACAGGGGGCAACTATGGCTACACCTTC.